Sequencing of this T cell receptor beta chain was carried out in a study of cytomegalovirus exposure and HLA in healthy donors. The CDR3 runs 14 residues. The ends lost 5 bases at V and 5 bases at J; junction bases unmatched: 7. Germline V CDR1 and CDR2: MGHDK, SYGVNS. PCR amplification relied on 60 Vbeta primers (plus 13 Jbeta primers). Libraries were prepared by immunoSEQ multiplex PCR; TCRdb keeps only in-frame clonotypes and omits some of them. This sample has approximately 90,000 clones; about 75% occur once, and the top ten carry around 2%. V usage is TRBV25-1 and J usage is TRBJ2-3; 7 bases are a match to TRBD2. Sequenced input: PBMCs. This receptor was identified in a man aged 40-49 years in good health and CMV-seronegative. The CDR3 DNA reads TGTGCCAGCAGTAAAGGCTGGGAGGGAGATACGCAGTATTTT. Residues: CASSKGWEGDTQYF.